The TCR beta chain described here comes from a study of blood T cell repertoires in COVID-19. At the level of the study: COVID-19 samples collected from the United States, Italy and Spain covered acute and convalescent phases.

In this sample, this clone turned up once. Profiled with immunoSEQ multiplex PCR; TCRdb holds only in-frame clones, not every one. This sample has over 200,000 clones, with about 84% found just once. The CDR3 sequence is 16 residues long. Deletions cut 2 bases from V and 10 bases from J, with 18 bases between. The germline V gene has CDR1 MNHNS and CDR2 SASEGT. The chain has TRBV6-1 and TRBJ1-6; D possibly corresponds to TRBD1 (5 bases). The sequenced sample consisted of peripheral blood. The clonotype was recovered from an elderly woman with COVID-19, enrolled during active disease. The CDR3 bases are TGTGCCAGCAGTGAACCGAGGCGGGGGAGAGGCTCACCCCTCCACTTT. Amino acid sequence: CASSEPRRGRGSPLHF.